This T cell receptor beta chain was recovered during a study of cytomegalovirus exposure and HLA in healthy donors. Whole-study findings and limits: Reported findings show TCR beta sequences accurately forecast HLA-A and HLA-B alleles in most subjects. Presence/absence analysis assumed near-uniform sequencing depth across donors.

With respect to this clone: No antigen is known for it.

PCR primers comprised 60 Vbeta and 13 Jbeta primers. Repertoires were generated with immunoSEQ multiplex PCR, while TCRdb's copy carries only in-frame clones and drops some. The sample yields around 78,000 clones, over 55% seen once. The germline V and J ends were trimmed by 9 bases and 0 bases, with 14 bases remaining between them. The CDR3 is 14 amino acids. Germline V lookup: CDR1 LNHDA, CDR2 SQIVND (reference sequence). The chain recombines TRBV19 with TRBJ1-2; a weak D match, TRBD1 (6 bases). The TCR originated in a man aged 25-45 years in good health and CMV-seropositive. The sample taken for sequencing was PBMCs. The DNA for the CDR3 is TGTGCCAGCACCGACAGGTCCCCTAACTATGGCTACACCTTC. Translating gives CASTDRSPNYGYTF. Drawing the rest from reference TRBV19 and TRBJ1-2, the complete variable domain is DGGITQSPKYLFRKEGQNVTLSCEQNLNHDAMYWYRQDPGQGLRLIYYSQIVNDFQKGDIAEGYSVSREKKESFPLTVTSAQKNPTAFYLCASTDRSPNYGYTFGSGTRLTVV.